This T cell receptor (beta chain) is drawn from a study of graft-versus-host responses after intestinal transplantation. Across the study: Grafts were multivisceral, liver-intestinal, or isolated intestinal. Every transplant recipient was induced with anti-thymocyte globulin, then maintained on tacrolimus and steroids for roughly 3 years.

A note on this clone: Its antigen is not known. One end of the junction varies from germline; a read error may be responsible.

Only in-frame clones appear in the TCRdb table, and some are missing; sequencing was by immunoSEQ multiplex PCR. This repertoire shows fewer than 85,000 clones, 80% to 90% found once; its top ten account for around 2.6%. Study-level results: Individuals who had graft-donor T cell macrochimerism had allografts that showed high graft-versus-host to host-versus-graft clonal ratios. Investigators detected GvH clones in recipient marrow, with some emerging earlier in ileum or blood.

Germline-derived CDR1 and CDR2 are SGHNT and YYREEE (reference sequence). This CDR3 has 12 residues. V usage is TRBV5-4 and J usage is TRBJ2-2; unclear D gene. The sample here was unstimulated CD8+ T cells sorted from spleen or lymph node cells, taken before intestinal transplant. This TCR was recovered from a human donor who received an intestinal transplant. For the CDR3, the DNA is TGTGTCAGCGTCGCGAACACCGGGGAGCTGTTTTTT. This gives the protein CVSVANTGELFF.